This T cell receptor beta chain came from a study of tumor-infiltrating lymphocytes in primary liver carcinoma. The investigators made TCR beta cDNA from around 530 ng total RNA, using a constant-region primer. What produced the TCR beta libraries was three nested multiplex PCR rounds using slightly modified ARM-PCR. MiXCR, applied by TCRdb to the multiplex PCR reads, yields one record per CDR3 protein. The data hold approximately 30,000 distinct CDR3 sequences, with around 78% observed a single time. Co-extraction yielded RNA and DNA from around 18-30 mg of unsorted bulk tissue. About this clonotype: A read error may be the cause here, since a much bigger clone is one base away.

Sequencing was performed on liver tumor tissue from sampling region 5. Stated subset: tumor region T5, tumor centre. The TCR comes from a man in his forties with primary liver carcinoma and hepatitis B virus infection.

CDR3 amino acids: CASSTVFGAGVYNEQCF. The CDR3 nucleotides are TGTGCCAGTAGTACGGTCTTTGGAGCGGGAGTGTACAATGAGCAGTGCTTC. V usage is TRBV19 and J usage is TRBJ2-1, with 8 bases matching TRBD2. The CDR3 length is 17 residues. The germline gives CDR1 LNHDA, CDR2 SQIVND (reference sequence).